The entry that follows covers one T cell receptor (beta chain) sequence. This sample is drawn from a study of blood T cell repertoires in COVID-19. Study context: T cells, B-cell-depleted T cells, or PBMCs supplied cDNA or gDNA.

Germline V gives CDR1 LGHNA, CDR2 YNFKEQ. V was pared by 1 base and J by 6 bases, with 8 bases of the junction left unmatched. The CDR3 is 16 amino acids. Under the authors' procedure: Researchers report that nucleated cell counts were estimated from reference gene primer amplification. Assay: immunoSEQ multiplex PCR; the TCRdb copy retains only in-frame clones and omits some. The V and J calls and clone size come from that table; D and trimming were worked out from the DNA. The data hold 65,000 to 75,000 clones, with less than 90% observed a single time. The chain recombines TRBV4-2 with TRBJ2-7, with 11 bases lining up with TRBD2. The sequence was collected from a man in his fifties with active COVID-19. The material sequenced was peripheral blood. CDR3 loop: CASSQATLAGGSEQYF. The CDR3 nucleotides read TGTGCCAGCAGCCAAGCGACTCTAGCGGGGGGTTCCGAGCAGTACTTC.